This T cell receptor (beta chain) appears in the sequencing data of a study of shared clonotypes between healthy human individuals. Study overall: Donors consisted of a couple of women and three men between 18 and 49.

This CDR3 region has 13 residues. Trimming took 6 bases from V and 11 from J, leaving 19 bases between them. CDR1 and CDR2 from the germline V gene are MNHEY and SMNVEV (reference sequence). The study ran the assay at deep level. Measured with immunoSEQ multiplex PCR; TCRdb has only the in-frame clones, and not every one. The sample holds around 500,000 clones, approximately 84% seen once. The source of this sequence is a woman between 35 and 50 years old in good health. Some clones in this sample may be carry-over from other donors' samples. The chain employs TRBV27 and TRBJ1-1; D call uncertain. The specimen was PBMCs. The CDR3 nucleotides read TGTGCCAGCAGCCCGAGGAGAGGGATCTACGCTTTCTTT. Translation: CASSPRRGIYAFF.